What follows are 21 T cell receptor beta chains derived from one specimen sequenced in a study of shared clonotypes between healthy human individuals. Selected positively for CCR7 and CD45RO-negative, naive CD8 cells excluded terminally differentiated effector memory CD45RA+ cells. Clones were sequenced by immunoSEQ multiplex PCR, and TCRdb holds only the in-frame ones, with some missing. The sample lists about 820,000 clones, roughly 92% occurring once. Sequences were obtained from naive CD8+ T cells sorted from blood. Receptors originate from a man younger than 45 in good health.

Points on this clone: The sample holds other DNA sequences that translate to the same CDR3. The chain uses TRBV9 and TRBJ2-7, with TRBD1 as a possible D gene (5 bases). Germline lookup yields CDR1 SGDLS and CDR2 YYNGEE. Deletions cut 3 bases from V and 0 bases from J, with 10 bases between. The CDR3 has 14 amino acids. DNA for the CDR3: TGTGCCAGCAGCGCAGGGTCCAGCTCCTACGAGCAGTACTTC. Protein sequence: CASSAGSSSYEQYF. Based on the CDR3 plus reference TRBV9 and TRBJ2-7, the full variable domain is DSGVTQTPKHLITATGQRVTLRCSPRSGDLSVYWYQQSLDQGLQFLIQYYNGEERAKGNILERFSAQQFPDLHSELNLSSLELGDSALYFCASSAGSSSYEQYFGPGTRLTVT.

V usage is TRBV4-1 and J usage is TRBJ2-7; 10 nucleotides align to TRBD2. Germline lookup yields CDR1 MGHRA and CDR2 YSYEKL. The length of the CDR3 is 18 residues. The V gene end was trimmed by 4 bases and the J gene end by 2 bases; junction bases not matched to a gene: 14. The CDR3 sequence is CASSLHPSTSGLTYEQYF. The CDR3 region has the DNA TGCGCCAGCAGCCTTCACCCGTCGACTAGCGGGTTAACCTACGAGCAGTACTTC.

In nucleotides, the CDR3 is TGCGCCAGCAGCCATGCCCGGACGGGGGAGAGCGAGGAGCAGTACTTC. Amino acid sequence: CASSHARTGESEEQYF. The chain has TRBV4-1 and TRBJ2-7, with a possible D match to TRBD2 (6 bases). V lost 3 bases and J 7 bases, leaving 22 bases between the germline ends. This CDR3 region has 16 residues. Germline-derived CDR1 and CDR2 are MGHRA and YSYEKL.

This chain connects TRBV6-5 to TRBJ1-2; 8 bases are shared with TRBD1. CDR1 MNHEY and CDR2 SVGAGI come from the germline V gene. The CDR3 has 16 residues. V was clipped by 2 bases and J by 4 bases; unmatched bases: 9. CDR3 DNA sequence: TGTGCCAGCAGTTACGCGCCGACAGGGGATATCTATGGCTACACCTTC. Protein product: CASSYAPTGDIYGYTF.

The sample holds a few counts of this clone. The same CDR3 arises from other DNA sequences in this sample as well. CDR3 bases: TGTGCCAGCAGTCTAACCGGGACAGGGTACTACGAGCAGTACTTC. This gives the protein CASSLTGTGYYEQYF. This chain connects TRBV27 to TRBJ2-7, with TRBD1 matching 9 bases. Germline V CDR1 and CDR2: MNHEY, SMNVEV (reference sequence). The ends lost 5 bases at V and 3 bases at J; junction bases unmatched: 8. This CDR3 is built from 15 residues.

This clone was counted once. V is TRBV9 and J is TRBJ2-1; D is unresolved. V was pared by 1 base and J by 7 bases, with 6 bases between. The CDR3 loop spans 12 amino acids. The germline gives CDR1 SGDLS, CDR2 YYNGEE. The CDR3 sequence: CASSVNVNEQFF. CDR3 DNA: TGTGCCAGCAGCGTAAATGTTAATGAGCAGTTCTTC.

The V gene is TRBV27, the J gene TRBJ1-5, with TRBD1 matching over 8 bases. The CDR3 is 17 residues long. The J segment lost 1 base and the V segment lost 1 base, leaving 6 bases of the junction unmatched. Germline lookup yields CDR1 MNHEY and CDR2 SMNVEV (reference sequence). CDR3 in amino acids: CASSLYPGGRSNQPQHF. DNA for the CDR3: TGTGCCAGCAGTTTATATCCAGGGGGCAGGAGCAATCAGCCCCAGCATTTT.

This sequence joins TRBV4-1 and TRBJ2-7; TRBD2 agrees at 9 bases. This CDR3 is built from 16 residues. Germline V gives CDR1 MGHRA, CDR2 YSYEKL. Trimming removed 6 bases from V and 4 bases from J; junction bases left unmatched: 13. CDR3: CASSIPAAGGVYEQYF. In DNA form, the CDR3 reads TGCGCCAGCAGTATACCCGCAGCGGGAGGTGTTTACGAGCAGTACTTC.

The gene calls are TRBV15 and TRBJ2-7, with a weak D call TRBD1 (6 bases). The CDR3 spans 15 residues. Germline lookup yields CDR1 LNHNV and CDR2 YYDKDF (reference sequence). Trimming pared 0 bases from V and 6 bases from J, leaving 15 bases between. The CDR3 region has the DNA TGTGCCACCAGCAGAGATCGATCGAGGGGGACCGAGCAGTACTTC. Residues: CATSRDRSRGTEQYF.

The chain combines TRBV10-3 with TRBJ2-1, with 8 nucleotides matching TRBD2. CDR3 length: 15 amino acids. Germline lookup yields CDR1 ENHRY and CDR2 SYGVKD. The junction had 5 bases not matched to a gene; V was cut back by 4 bases and J by 3 bases. In nucleotides, the CDR3 is TGTGCCATCAGTGCCGGGACTAGTCGCTACAATGAGCAGTTCTTC. Residues: CAISAGTSRYNEQFF.

The chain is built from TRBV19 and TRBJ2-2; D not resolved. Per germline, CDR1 LNHDA and CDR2 SQIVND (reference sequence). The V end was cut by 3 bases, the J end by 1 base, with 12 bases between. CDR3 length equals 16 residues. The CDR3 sequence: CASSIPTYENTGELFF. The CDR3 DNA is TGTGCCAGTAGTATCCCCACCTATGAGAACACCGGGGAGCTGTTTTTT.

The J gene is TRBJ2-1, the V gene TRBV7-9, with D perhaps being TRBD1 or TRBD2 (5 bases each). The germline V gene has CDR1 SEHNR and CDR2 FQNEAQ (reference sequence). This CDR3 is built from 13 residues. V lost 5 bases, J lost 9 bases, and 14 bases lay in between. This chain's CDR3 is CASSPDLRGEQFF. The CDR3 region has the DNA TGTGCCAGCAGCCCTGACTTGAGGGGTGAGCAGTTCTTC.

The genes are TRBV11-2 and TRBJ2-1, with D tentatively TRBD2 (5 bases). V was pared by 1 base and J by 8 bases, with 9 bases between. CDR1 is SGHAT and CDR2 is FQNNGV in the germline V gene. The CDR3 contains 13 residues. In nucleotides, the CDR3 is TGTGCCAGCAGCTTAGGAGTACTAGATGAGCAGTTCTTC. Translating it yields CASSLGVLDEQFF.

The V call is TRBV6-1, the J call TRBJ2-1; D tentatively fits TRBD1 or TRBD2 (5 bases each). In germline, CDR1 is MNHNS, CDR2 SASEGT. The CDR3 covers 16 residues. V lost 2 bases, J lost 0 bases, and 11 bases lay in between. The CDR3 spells CASSELGVSSYNEQFF. Written as DNA, the CDR3 is TGTGCCAGCAGTGAATTGGGGGTTAGCTCCTACAATGAGCAGTTCTTC.

The sample holds one count of this clone. The chain recombines TRBV7-2 with TRBJ2-7; 15 bases map to TRBD2. CDR1 SGHTA and CDR2 FQGNSA come from the germline V gene. The trim removed 0 bases at V and 2 bases at J, leaving 8 bases unmatched. The CDR3 consists of 19 residues. CDR3 nucleotides: TGTGCCAGCAGCTTAGCGCTGGGGACTAGCGGGAGGAGCACCTACGAGCAGTACTTC. This encodes CASSLALGTSGRSTYEQYF.

The chain recombines TRBV18 with TRBJ2-7; D not certain. CDR3 length: 14 residues. Germline assignment: CDR1 KGHSH and CDR2 LQKENI. V lost 3 bases, J lost 2 bases, and 11 bases lay in between. In DNA form, the CDR3 reads TGTGCCAGCTCACCTCGGACCAATCCCTACGAGCAGTACTTC. Translation gives CASSPRTNPYEQYF.

This sequence joins TRBV6-5 and TRBJ1-1, with TRBD1 as a possible D gene (5 bases). Germline V gives CDR1 MNHEY, CDR2 SVGAGI. The CDR3 runs to 13 residues. V shed 7 bases and J shed 0 bases, with 9 bases lying between them. The CDR3 sequence: CASTSGVNTEAFF. As DNA, the CDR3 is TGTGCCAGCACCTCGGGGGTGAACACTGAAGCTTTCTTT.

This clone was observed a single time. This chain links TRBV5-1 with TRBJ2-5; D unresolved. Germline CDR1 and CDR2: SGHRS and YFSETQ. V gave up 0 bases and J gave up 3 bases, with 18 bases separating them. This CDR3 has 17 residues. The CDR3 DNA reads TGCGCCAGCAGCTTGGCCTCCCCTTTAGTGGGGAAAGAGACCCAGTACTTC. Translating gives CASSLASPLVGKETQYF.

This rearrangement joins TRBV5-1 to TRBJ2-2, with D hard to call. The germline gives CDR1 SGHRS, CDR2 YFSETQ. The CDR3 is 13 amino acids. V was trimmed by 1 base and J by 7 bases, leaving 8 bases between them. CDR3 bases: TGCGCCAGCAGCTTGAGGGCTATCGGGGAGCTGTTTTTT. Its protein product is CASSLRAIGELFF. The whole variable domain, remainder taken from reference TRBV5-1 and TRBJ2-2, is KAGVTQTPRYLIKTRGQQVTLSCSPISGHRSVSWYQQTPGQGLQFLFEYFSETQRNKGNFPGRFSGRQFSNSRSEMNVSTLELGDSALYLCASSLRAIGELFFGEGSRLTVL.

V and J are TRBV28 and TRBJ2-7, with 7 bases matching TRBD2. The J segment lost 0 bases and the V segment lost 3 bases, leaving 5 bases of the junction unmatched. From germline, CDR1 is MDHEN and CDR2 SYDVKM. This CDR3 comprises 15 residues. Here the CDR3 reads CASSFLRESSYEQYF. The CDR3 bases are TGTGCCAGCAGTTTTCTGCGGGAGAGCTCCTACGAGCAGTACTTC.

This rearrangement joins TRBV9 to TRBJ2-5, with D perhaps being TRBD1 or TRBD2 (6 bases each). The germline gives CDR1 SGDLS, CDR2 YYNGEE. CDR3 length: 15 amino acids. V shed 6 bases and J shed 4 bases, with 19 bases lying between them. The DNA of the CDR3 is TGTGCCAGCACTTTGAGGGGGGCGTTCGGAGAGACCCAGTACTTC. It specifies CASTLRGAFGETQYF.